This T cell receptor beta chain was retrieved from a study of shared clonotypes between healthy human individuals. Whole-study findings and limits: Naive CD4 clonotype sharing across a few donors was around 5%.

V lost 6 bases, J lost 9 bases, and 13 bases stayed unmatched. The germline CDR1 and CDR2 sequences are SNHLY and FYNNEI. The CDR3 is 15 amino acids. Across several immunoSEQ plates, the genomic DNA of each subset was split evenly. Some clones are missing from TCRdb's copy, which holds only in-frame ones; the method was immunoSEQ multiplex PCR. The sample includes more than 80,000 clones, under 80% of them seen just once. CD8 memory merged CD45RO+ cells and CCR7-negative CD45RA+ TemRA cells into one population. This clone showed up just a few times. Its cognate antigen is unknown. V usage is TRBV2 and J usage is TRBJ2-1; 8 bases map to TRBD2. The sequenced material came from memory CD8+ T cells sorted from blood. As to subset: CD45RO+ cells pooled with CCR7-negative TemRA cells. This TCR was sampled from a man between 25 and 39 years old in good health. The CDR3 protein is CASRARAGGPREQFF. The CDR3 DNA sequence: TGTGCCAGCAGGGCCCGGGCGGGAGGTCCACGTGAGCAGTTCTTC.